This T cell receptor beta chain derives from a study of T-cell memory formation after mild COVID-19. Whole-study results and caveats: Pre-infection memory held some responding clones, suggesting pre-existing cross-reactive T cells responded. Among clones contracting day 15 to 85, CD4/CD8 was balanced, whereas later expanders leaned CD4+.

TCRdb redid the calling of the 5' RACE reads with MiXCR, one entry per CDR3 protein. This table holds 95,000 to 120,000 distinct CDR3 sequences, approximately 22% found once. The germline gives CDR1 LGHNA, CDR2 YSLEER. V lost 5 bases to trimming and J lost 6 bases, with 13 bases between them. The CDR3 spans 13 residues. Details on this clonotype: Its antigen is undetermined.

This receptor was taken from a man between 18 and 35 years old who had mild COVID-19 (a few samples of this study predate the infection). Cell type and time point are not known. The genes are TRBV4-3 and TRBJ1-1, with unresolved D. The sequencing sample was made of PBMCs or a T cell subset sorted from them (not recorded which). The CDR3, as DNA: TGCGCCAGCAGCGCCATTGGGGATCCTGAAGCTTTCTTT. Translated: CASSAIGDPEAFF.